These 17 T cell receptor beta chains originate from one sample sequenced in a study of T-cell memory formation after mild COVID-19. TCRdb ran MiXCR on the 5' RACE reads and lists one entry per CDR3 protein. The sample holds about 600,000 distinct CDR3 sequences; about 20% are singletons and the top ten take around 8.4%. The sequencing input was PBMCs or a T cell subset sorted from them (not recorded which). The source of these receptors is an adult woman who had mild COVID-19 (a few samples of this study predate the infection). Cell type and time point are not known.

The CDR3: CAWSGGFYDTEAFF. CDR3 nucleotides: TGTGCCTGGAGCGGCGGGTTTTATGACACTGAAGCTTTCTTT. V is TRBV30 and J is TRBJ1-1, with D hard to call. The CDR3 contains 14 residues. With 3 bases removed from V and 3 bases from J, the gap between germline ends came to 14 bases. Germline V gene data show CDR1 as GTSNPN and CDR2 as SVGIG (reference sequence).

This clonotype was detected only a few times. This sequence joins TRBV7-9 and TRBJ2-7, with D possibly matching TRBD2 (6 bases). The CDR3 consists of 14 residues. Trimming left V 5 bases short and J 4 bases short, with 15 bases between. CDR1 and CDR2 (germline): SEHNR, FQNEAQ (reference sequence). CDR3 in amino acids: CASSPRGYEYEQYF. The CDR3 nucleotides read TGTGCCAGCAGCCCTCGGGGGTACGAGTACGAGCAGTACTTC.

The chain combines TRBV25-1 with TRBJ1-4; 7 bases are shared with TRBD1. Germline V CDR1 and CDR2: MGHDK, SYGVNS. V gave up 4 bases and J gave up 0 bases; unmatched junction bases: 2. This CDR3 is 15 amino acids long. The CDR3 sequence is CASSAGTATNEKLFF. For the CDR3, the DNA is TGTGCCAGCAGTGCCGGGACAGCAACTAATGAAAAACTGTTTTTT.

The CDR3 sequence is CATSAGGHSGANVLTF. Here the CDR3 DNA reads TGTGCCACCAGTGCCGGGGGCCACTCTGGGGCCAACGTCCTGACTTTC. The chain uses TRBV24-1 and TRBJ2-6, with D perhaps assigned TRBD1 or TRBD2 (6 bases each). The CDR3 contains 16 residues. Trimming shortened V by 5 bases and J by 0 bases, and 10 bases separated the two germline ends. CDR1 and CDR2 from the germline V gene are KGHDR and SFDVKD.

This clonotype was seen a handful of times. The chain is built from TRBV6-2 or TRBV6-3 and TRBJ1-1, with a tentative D call TRBD1 (6 bases). Trimming removed 7 bases at V and 3 bases at J, with 15 bases between. The CDR3 spans 14 residues. From germline, CDR1 is MNHEY and CDR2 SVGEGT. CDR3 coding DNA: TGTGCCAGCACCCGGGGGGCATGGGACACTGAAGCTTTCTTT. The encoded protein is CASTRGAWDTEAFF.

V is TRBV7-9 and J is TRBJ1-1, with D possibly matching TRBD1 (6 bases). Trimming removed 0 bases at V and 10 bases at J, with 18 bases between. The V gene's germline CDR1 is SEHNR and CDR2 FQNEAQ (reference sequence). The CDR3 runs to 15 residues. This chain's CDR3 is CASSLAMGHPVGAFF. As DNA, the CDR3 is TGTGCCAGCAGCTTAGCCATGGGACACCCAGTAGGAGCTTTCTTT.

The chain carries TRBV21-1 and TRBJ2-7; TRBD2 is taken as the D call from the table, unchecked against the DNA. TRBV21-1 is deemed a pseudogene. There are 16 residues in the CDR3. CDR3 sequence: CASSPRLAGFSYEQYF. The CDR3 DNA reads as TGTGCCAGCAGCCCTAGACTAGCGGGTTTCTCCTACGAGCAGTACTTC.

The rearrangement joins TRBV7-6 to TRBJ2-1, with 12 bases aligning to TRBD2. The germline CDR1 and CDR2 sequences are SGHVS and FNYEAQ. The V and J ends lost 5 bases and 8 bases, in that order; junction bases with no gene match: 13. The CDR3 spans 17 residues. CDR3 nucleotide sequence: TGTGCCAGCAGCCCGCGGACTAGCGGGGAAAAATGGGATGAGCAGTTCTTC. Amino acids: CASSPRTSGEKWDEQFF.

The chain joins TRBV27 to TRBJ2-7; 10 positions match TRBD1. Germline trimming cut 6 bases from V and 4 bases from J; bases unmatched to any gene: 12. The CDR3 has 16 residues. Per the germline V gene, CDR1 is MNHEY and CDR2 is SMNVEV (reference sequence). The CDR3 DNA follows: TGTGCCAGCAGGGGAGGGCTGGGGACAGGGGAATACGAGCAGTACTTC. This translates into CASRGGLGTGEYEQYF.

CDR3 amino acids: CSATNTDGYTF. The CDR3 nucleotides read TGCAGTGCTACCAACACGGATGGCTACACCTTC. The V gene is TRBV20-1, the J gene TRBJ1-2; D remains ambiguous. The length of the CDR3 is 11 residues. V lost 4 bases to trimming and J lost 6 bases, with 9 bases between them. Germline V gives CDR1 DFQATT, CDR2 SNEGSKA (reference sequence).

This clonotype showed up just a few times. The genes are TRBV4-3 and TRBJ2-2; TRBD1 is a possible D gene (5 bases). CDR3 length: 17 residues. Trimming pared 1 base from V and 6 bases from J, leaving 18 bases between. Germline-derived CDR1 and CDR2 are LGHNA and YSLEER. Written as DNA, the CDR3 is TGCGCCAGCAGCCAAGGCCTCGGCAGGGTGACCGCCGGGGAGCTGTTTTTT. Translation gives CASSQGLGRVTAGELFF.

In this sample, this clonotype turned up a few times. The genes are TRBV7-2 and TRBJ2-1; 7 positions match TRBD2. In germline, CDR1 is SGHTA, CDR2 FQGNSA. The length of the CDR3 is 12 residues. CDR3 DNA sequence: TGTGCTATTTGGGGGACTAACACCGAGCAGTTCTTC. Translated, it gives CAIWGTNTEQFF. Combining the CDR3 with reference TRBV7-2 and TRBJ2-1 gives the whole variable domain GAGVSQSPSNKVTEKGKDVELRCDPISGHTALYWYRQSLGQGLEFLIYFQGNSAPDKSGLPSDRFSAERTGGSVSTLTIQRTQQEDSAVYLCAIWGTNTEQFFGPGTRLTVL.

The V and J genes are TRBV6-6 and TRBJ2-3; TRBD2 matches 13 bases. CDR1 MNHNY and CDR2 SVGAGI come from the germline V gene (reference sequence). CDR3 length: 18 amino acids. V lost 3 bases to trimming and J lost 3 bases; unmatched junction nucleotides: 9. CDR3 in amino acids: CASSYIRGTSGITDTQYF. The CDR3 DNA reads as TGTGCCAGCAGTTATATTCGTGGGACTAGCGGGATAACAGATACGCAGTATTTT.

This rearrangement joins TRBV12-3 or TRBV12-4 to TRBJ2-5; 8 bases align to TRBD2. V lost 0 bases to trimming and J lost 2 bases; unmatched junction nucleotides: 2. The CDR3 extends over 15 amino acids. DNA for the CDR3: TGTGCCAGCAGTTTAGCAACGGGGGGGCAAGAGACCCAGTACTTC. Encoded protein: CASSLATGGQETQYF.

This clonotype was observed a few times. The rearrangement joins TRBV5-4 to TRBJ2-7; D perhaps matches TRBD1 (6 bases). Germline CDR1 is SGHNT and CDR2 is YYREEE (reference sequence). Trimming removed 0 bases at V and 1 base at J, with 14 bases between. The CDR3 has 16 residues. CDR3 sequence: CASSLVGGERSYEQYF. DNA of the CDR3: TGTGCCAGCAGCTTGGTTGGGGGCGAGAGATCCTACGAGCAGTACTTC.

The V gene is TRBV30, the J gene TRBJ2-7; TRBD1 matches 7 bases. CDR3 length: 14 amino acids. The germline V gene has CDR1 GTSNPN and CDR2 SVGIG (reference sequence). J was trimmed by 4 bases and V by 3 bases; bases with no gene match: 9. The CDR3: CAWSAITGAYEQYF. The CDR3 DNA sequence: TGTGCCTGGAGCGCCATTACAGGGGCTTACGAGCAGTACTTC.

This clonotype was counted only a few times. The rearrangement links TRBV5-1 to TRBJ2-7; the D is unclear. Germline CDR1 and CDR2: SGHRS and YFSETQ. The CDR3 sequence is 12 residues long. The ends were cut back, 0 bases at V and 5 bases at J, with 6 bases in the middle. As DNA, the CDR3 is TGCGCCAGCAGCTTGGCCCCCAACGAGCAGTACTTC. Its protein is CASSLAPNEQYF.